This T cell receptor beta chain was profiled in a study of radiation and T cells in renal cell carcinoma. Study-wide results and limits: Top tumor clonotypes rose in blood 2 weeks post-radiation, then contracted.

Sequencing was performed with immunoSEQ multiplex PCR; in TCRdb, only in-frame clones are kept and a portion is missing. The sample has some 81,000 clones; around 89% are singletons. CDR1 and CDR2 from the germline V gene are GTSNPN and SVGIG (reference sequence). Trimming took 3 bases from V and 3 from J, leaving 15 bases between them. The CDR3 runs to 15 residues. Worth noting for this clone: Antigen: not known.

Time point of the sample: blood 4 weeks post-SBRT, at nephrectomy. The sample's treatment: 15 Gy SBRT to primary tumor, nephrectomy 4 weeks later. The tumor was a clear cell renal cell carcinoma. This clonotype was obtained from a woman in her seventies with renal cell carcinoma. The chain carries TRBV30 and TRBJ1-5; a weak D match, TRBD1 (5 bases). The material sequenced was blood, taken from a patient whose treatment included radiotherapy and nephrectomy. The CDR3 sequence is CAWSARRGSNQPQHF. In nucleotides, the CDR3 is TGTGCCTGGAGCGCCCGGAGGGGCTCCAATCAGCCCCAGCATTTT.